These T cell receptor beta chains were read from a single sample in a study of OX40 agonist ivuxolimab in advanced cancers. The repertoire was sequenced with immunoSEQ multiplex PCR; TCRdb's copy has only in-frame clones and lacks some. The table lists 55,000 to 60,000 clones, about 87% of them singletons. Material: CD4+ or CD8+ T cells sorted from blood, obtained in a trial of the OX40 agonist ivuxolimab. The receptors shown here come from an adult with an advanced solid tumor such as melanoma, head and neck, liver or kidney cancer. CDR3s include the opening cysteine and the closing phenylalanine or tryptophan. The D gene is left open where the match is weak. Some rows have no size entry. The others give once, few or many, or a class for an expanded clone.

j_call,v_call,clone_size,d_call,cdr3_aa,cdr3_nt
TRBJ2-1,TRBV7-3,-,-,CASSRVGGYNEQFF,TGTGCCAGCAGCCGGGTGGGTGGCTACAATGAGCAGTTCTTC
TRBJ2-7,TRBV5-1,-,-,CASSPRTGGTPAYEQYF,TGCGCCAGCAGCCCCCGAACCGGTGGGACACCTGCCTACGAGCAGTACTTC
TRBJ1-4,TRBV30,few,-,CAWSPEGGRLNEKLFF,TGTGCCTGGAGCCCGGAGGGTGGGCGGCTTAATGAAAAACTGTTTTTT
TRBJ1-5,TRBV28,-,TRBD1,CASSLTTGASNQPQHF,TGTGCCAGCAGCTTGACCACAGGGGCTAGCAATCAGCCCCAGCATTTT
TRBJ2-7,TRBV4-1,-,-,CASSQVVREPYEQYF,TGCGCCAGCAGCCAAGTCGTAAGGGAGCCTTACGAGCAGTACTTC
TRBJ2-1,TRBV5-4,-,TRBD2,CASSLRLARYNEQFF,TGTGCCAGCAGCCTTAGACTAGCGCGTTACAATGAGCAGTTCTTC
TRBJ2-2,TRBV5-1,-,-,CASSLGVGRPGELFF,TGCGCCAGCAGCTTGGGGGTAGGGCGACCCGGGGAGCTGTTTTTT
TRBJ2-3,TRBV11-2,-,-,CASSLGEDTQYF,TGTGCCAGCAGCTTAGGAGAAGATACGCAGTATTTT
TRBJ1-5,TRBV10-3,-,-,CAISDRGPSNQPQHF,TGTGCCATCAGTGATCGAGGACCGAGCAATCAGCCCCAGCATTTT
TRBJ2-7,TRBV5-8,-,TRBD1,CASSFRDRAYEQYF,TGTGCCAGCAGCTTCCGGGACAGGGCCTACGAGCAGTACTTC
TRBJ2-2,TRBV7-9,-,-,CASSLRVSNTGELFF,TGTGCCAGCAGCTTGCGGGTGAGCAACACCGGGGAGCTGTTTTTT
TRBJ2-7,TRBV7-2,-,-,CASSSQESSYEQYF,TGTGCCAGCAGCTCACAGGAGAGCTCCTACGAGCAGTACTTC
TRBJ1-4,TRBV5-6,-,TRBD1,CASSWRTGGYEKLFF,TGTGCCAGCAGCTGGAGGACAGGGGGGTACGAAAAACTGTTTTTT
TRBJ2-7,TRBV18,-,-,CASSLPGLSYEQYF,TGTGCCAGCTCACTACCGGGACTGAGTTACGAGCAGTACTTC
TRBJ2-1,TRBV29-1,-,-,CSVASLVYNEQFF,TGCAGCGTCGCCTCTCTAGTATACAATGAGCAGTTCTTC
TRBJ2-7,TRBV25-1,-,-,CASSRLPDRPPATYEQYF,TGTGCCAGCAGTCGGCTCCCAGACAGGCCCCCGGCAACCTACGAGCAGTACTTC
TRBJ2-5,TRBV18,-,-,CASSPYAGQETQYF,TGTGCCAGCTCACCATACGCCGGACAAGAGACCCAGTACTTC
TRBJ1-5,TRBV7-2,-,-,CASSSTPGQPQHF,TGTGCCAGCAGCTCCACCCCTGGCCAGCCCCAGCATTTT
TRBJ2-7,TRBV7-9,-,TRBD2,CASSSGLAGVYEQYF,TGTGCCAGCAGCTCGGGACTAGCGGGAGTGTACGAGCAGTACTTC
TRBJ2-7,TRBV18,-,TRBD1,CASGQGYEQYF,TGTGCCAGCGGACAGGGTTACGAGCAGTACTTC
TRBJ1-1,TRBV5-1,-,TRBD1,CASSLRVGQLNTEAFF,TGCGCCAGCAGCTTGCGGGTGGGACAGTTGAACACTGAAGCTTTCTTT
TRBJ2-4,TRBV11-2,-,TRBD1,CASNAGTVNIQYF,TGTGCCAGCAACGCCGGGACAGTAAACATTCAGTACTTC
TRBJ1-2,TRBV6-6,-,-,CASSYRSNYGYTF,TGTGCCAGCAGTTACCGGTCTAACTATGGCTACACCTTC
TRBJ2-1,TRBV27,-,TRBD2,CASRQSGSSGVNEQFF,TGTGCCAGCAGGCAAAGTGGGTCTAGCGGGGTTAATGAGCAGTTCTTC
TRBJ2-5,TRBV19,-,-,CASSINIAETQYF,TGTGCCAGTAGTATAAATATTGCGGAGACCCAGTACTTC
TRBJ2-4,TRBV7-2,-,TRBD2,CASSLASGNIQYF,TGTGCCAGCAGCTTGGCTAGCGGAAACATTCAGTACTTC
TRBJ2-3,TRBV6-1,-,-,CASSEARENTDTQYF,TGTGCCAGCAGTGAAGCACGGGAAAACACAGATACGCAGTATTTT
TRBJ1-4,TRBV5-5,-,-,CASSLGGFGEKLFF,TGTGCCAGCAGCTTGGGAGGGTTCGGTGAAAAACTGTTTTTT
TRBJ2-1,TRBV6-5,-,-,CASRALGEQFF,TGTGCCAGCAGGGCCCTCGGTGAGCAGTTCTTC
TRBJ2-7,TRBV7-6,-,-,CASRGDNAYEQYF,TGTGCCAGCAGGGGGGACAACGCCTACGAGCAGTACTTC
TRBJ1-4,TRBV5-1,-,-,CASSLSEAGERGALFF,TGCGCCAGCAGCTTGTCTGAGGCAGGGGAGCGAGGAGCGCTGTTTTTT
TRBJ2-1,TRBV5-1,-,TRBD2,CASSQAGEPYNEQFF,TGCGCCAGCAGCCAAGCGGGAGAACCCTACAATGAGCAGTTCTTC
TRBJ2-7,TRBV9,-,TRBD1,CASSHIDRGFFHEQYF,TGTGCCAGCAGCCACATTGACAGGGGGTTTTTCCACGAGCAGTACTTC
TRBJ2-3,TRBV18,-,TRBD1,CASSPGTGGTDTQYF,TGTGCCAGCTCACCAGGGACAGGGGGTACAGATACGCAGTATTTT
TRBJ1-3,TRBV4-3,-,-,CASSQDVNSGNTIYF,TGCGCCAGCAGCCAAGACGTGAACTCTGGAAACACCATATATTTT
TRBJ1-3,TRBV28,-,-,CASSILGRVGNTIYF,TGTGCCAGCAGTATCCTGGGTAGGGTTGGAAACACCATATATTTT
TRBJ2-3,TRBV5-6,-,-,CASTDTDTQYF,TGTGCCAGCACCGACACAGATACGCAGTATTTT
TRBJ2-1,TRBV4-2,-,TRBD2,CASSPIQTSGAYNEQFF,TGTGCCAGCAGCCCAATCCAGACTAGCGGGGCCTACAATGAGCAGTTCTTC
TRBJ2-5,TRBV7-2,-,-,CASSATVGFQETQYF,TGTGCCAGCAGCGCCACCGTGGGTTTCCAAGAGACCCAGTACTTC
TRBJ2-2,TRBV2,-,-,CASSDTNTGELFF,TGTGCCAGCAGTGATACGAACACCGGGGAGCTGTTTTTT
TRBJ1-1,TRBV6-5,-,TRBD1,CASQDRVGVGAFF,TGTGCCAGCCAAGACAGGGTAGGTGTCGGAGCTTTCTTT
TRBJ1-5,TRBV19,-,-,CASTSFRATPGGQPQHF,TGTGCCAGTACCTCCTTCCGGGCCACCCCGGGTGGACAGCCCCAGCATTTT
TRBJ2-7,TRBV6-5,-,TRBD1,CASSQPGQGSEQYF,TGTGCCAGCAGTCAGCCGGGACAGGGTTCCGAGCAGTACTTC